This TCR beta chain was profiled in a study of shared clonotypes between healthy human individuals. At the deep level, the assay was run. Clones were sequenced by immunoSEQ multiplex PCR, and TCRdb holds only the in-frame ones, with some missing. The sample yields 850,000 to 1,200,000 clones, roughly 70% seen once. Study results and caveats: Across subsets, estimated richness was generally greater for naive than for memory populations. Clonotype sharing levels among donors were expected to vary with sequencing depth.

CDR1 and CDR2 (germline): GTSNPN, SVGIG (reference sequence). V was shortened by 2 bases and J by 7 bases, with 6 bases between the two germline ends. The CDR3 has 11 residues. Remarks on this clone: Its cognate antigen is unknown.

This chain uses TRBV30 with TRBJ2-1, with D uncertain. This clonotype was sampled from a man aged 18 to 29 in good health. Material for sequencing was memory CD4+ T cells sorted from blood. The subset was: CD45RA-negative fraction. The CDR3 reads CAWSRGNEQFF. The CDR3 nucleotides are TGTGCCTGGAGTCGTGGAAATGAGCAGTTCTTC.